This TCR beta chain came from a study of blood T cell repertoires in COVID-19. Looking at the study overall: Spain, Italy and the United States supplied samples that represented acute and convalescent COVID-19.

Individuals drawn from under 30 US areas were about 18 to 95 years old. Participants had their cohort set by participant-reported clinical history. This clone was seen just once. This table comes from immunoSEQ multiplex PCR, and its TCRdb copy is limited to in-frame clones, with some not included. This table holds 350,000 to 450,000 clones, roughly nine tenths found once. This clonotype was sampled from a woman in her thirties who had recovered from COVID-19. Input material: PBMCs or T cells enriched from blood (not recorded which).

The CDR3 DNA follows: TGTGCCAGCAGCGGAGCGACAGGAACCTTCAATGGCTACACCTTC. This sequence encodes CASSGATGTFNGYTF. This rearrangement joins TRBV5-4 to TRBJ1-2; D may be TRBD1 (6 bases). V lost 4 bases, J lost 6 bases, and 19 bases lay in between. CDR3 length: 15 residues. The V gene's germline CDR1 is SGHNT and CDR2 YYREEE (reference sequence).